This TCR beta chain was observed in a study of blood T cell repertoires in COVID-19. This clone has a single count. Trimming left V 6 bases short and J 1 base short, with 17 bases between. The CDR3 has 16 amino acids. The germline V gene encodes CDR1 SGHDT and CDR2 YYEEEE. Measured with immunoSEQ multiplex PCR; TCRdb has only the in-frame clones, and not every one. The sample lists tens of thousands of clones, approximately 90% occurring once. Material for sequencing was peripheral blood. This TCR came from a human donor in a cohort sampled during active COVID-19. The chain recombines TRBV5-6 with TRBJ1-5; no definite D call. The CDR3 region has the DNA TGTGCCAGCACCAGATCACAGAGATCAAGCAATCAGCCCCAGCATTTT. Its translation: CASTRSQRSSNQPQHF.